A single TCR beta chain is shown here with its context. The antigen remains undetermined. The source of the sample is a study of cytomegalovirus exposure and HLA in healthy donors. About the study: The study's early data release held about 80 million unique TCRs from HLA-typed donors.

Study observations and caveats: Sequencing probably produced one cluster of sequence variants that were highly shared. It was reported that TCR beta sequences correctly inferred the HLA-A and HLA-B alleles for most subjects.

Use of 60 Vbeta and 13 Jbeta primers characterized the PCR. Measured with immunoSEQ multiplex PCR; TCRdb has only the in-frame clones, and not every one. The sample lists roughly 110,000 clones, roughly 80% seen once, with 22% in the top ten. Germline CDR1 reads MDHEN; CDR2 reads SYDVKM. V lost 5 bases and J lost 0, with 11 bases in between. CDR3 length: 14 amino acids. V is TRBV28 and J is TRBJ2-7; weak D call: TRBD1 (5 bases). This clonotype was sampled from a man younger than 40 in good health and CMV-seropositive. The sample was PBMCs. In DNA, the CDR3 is TGTGCCAGCAGTCCTTATGACAGCTCCTACGAGCAGTACTTC. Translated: CASSPYDSSYEQYF.